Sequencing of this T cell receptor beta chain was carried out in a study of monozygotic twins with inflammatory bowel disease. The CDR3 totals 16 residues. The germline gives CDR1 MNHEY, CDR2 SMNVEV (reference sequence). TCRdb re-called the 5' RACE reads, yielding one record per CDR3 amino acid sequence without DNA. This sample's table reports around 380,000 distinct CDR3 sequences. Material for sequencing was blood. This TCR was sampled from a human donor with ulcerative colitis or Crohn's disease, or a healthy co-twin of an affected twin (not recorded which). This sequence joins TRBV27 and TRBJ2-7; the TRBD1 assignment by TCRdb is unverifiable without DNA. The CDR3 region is CASSFVRGQGRGEQYF.